Presented here are 30 T cell receptor beta chains from one specimen sequenced in a study of CD8 T cells in ankylosing spondylitis. Study-wide findings and caveats: One TCR beta motif, made up of eight or nine highly homologous variants, appeared characteristic of ankylosing spondylitis blood.

No cognate antigen is known for these TCRs. Using its own MiXCR run on the 5' RACE reads, TCRdb lists one record per CDR3 protein. The data contain 200,000 to 250,000 distinct CDR3 sequences, around 6.6% of them singletons. The sample consisted of blood, either unsorted or a sorted T cell fraction (not recorded which). The source is a male donor with ankylosing spondylitis.

This chain links TRBV11-3 with TRBJ1-2; tentative D call: TRBD1 (6 bases). The CDR3 is made up of 16 amino acids. CDR1 and CDR2 from the germline V gene are SGHNT and YENEEA. Trimming stripped 1 base from V and 3 bases from J, with 15 bases between. CDR3 sequence: CASSLAKIQGDYGYTF. The DNA for the CDR3 is TGTGCCAGCAGCTTAGCGAAGATACAGGGTGACTATGGCTACACCTTC.

At least ten counts were recorded for this clonotype. V gene TRBV6-4 combines with J gene TRBJ2-2, with 11 bases identical to TRBD2. V dropped 7 bases and J dropped 6; count of bases not matched to a gene: 4. This CDR3 has 14 residues. The germline V gene encodes CDR1 MRHNA and CDR2 SNTAGT. CDR3 sequence reads: CASKPLAGAGELFF. As DNA, the CDR3 is TGTGCCAGCAAGCCACTAGCGGGAGCCGGGGAGCTGTTTTTT.

The table lists this clonotype with many counts. This sequence joins TRBV4-3 and TRBJ1-1; perhaps TRBD1 as D (5 bases). Germline assignment: CDR1 LGHNA and CDR2 YSLEER. V was pared by 0 bases and J by 4 bases, with 12 bases between. The CDR3 loop spans 15 amino acids. This CDR3 reads CASSQEGASGTEAFF. The CDR3 DNA reads as TGCGCCAGCAGCCAAGAAGGGGCGAGTGGCACTGAAGCTTTCTTT.

The gene calls are TRBV7-9 and TRBJ2-3; 10 nucleotides agree with TRBD1. The ends lost 3 bases at V and 3 bases at J; junction bases unmatched: 3. Per germline, CDR1 SEHNR and CDR2 FQNEAQ (reference sequence). CDR3 length: 15 amino acids. This chain's CDR3 is CASSFGQGETDTQYF. The CDR3 nucleotides read TGTGCCAGCAGCTTTGGACAGGGGGAGACAGATACGCAGTATTTT.

This clonotype was observed many times. The CDR3 reads CASSESLEGNQPQHF. The CDR3 coding sequence is TGTGCCAGCAGCGAATCTCTGGAGGGCAATCAGCCCCAGCATTTT. The chain employs TRBV9 and TRBJ1-5; D is undetermined. The CDR3 is 15 amino acids. V lost 3 bases, J lost 2 bases, and 12 bases lay in between. Germline V gene lookup returns CDR1 SGDLS and CDR2 YYNGEE.

The table lists this clonotype with a few counts. The J gene is TRBJ1-4, the V gene TRBV7-9; D is possibly TRBD1 (5 bases). Deletions cut 0 bases from V and 4 bases from J, with 15 bases between. The CDR3 covers 17 residues. Germline V lookup: CDR1 SEHNR, CDR2 FQNEAQ (reference sequence). This CDR3 reads CASSLAPSGGRNEKLFF. Written as DNA, the CDR3 is TGTGCCAGCAGCTTAGCGCCAAGCGGGGGTCGTAATGAAAAACTGTTTTTT.

This clonotype has at least ten counts. The chain recombines TRBV7-6 with TRBJ2-1; D not resolved. V was pared by 1 base and J by 0 bases, with 13 bases between. Germline CDR1 SGHVS, CDR2 FNYEAQ. The CDR3 has 17 residues. DNA of the CDR3: TGTGCCAGCAGCTTAGAGACCCCCAGAAGCTCCTACAATGAGCAGTTCTTC. Protein: CASSLETPRSSYNEQFF.

This clonotype showed up many times. This chain connects TRBV12-3 or TRBV12-4 to TRBJ1-1; possible D gene TRBD1, 5 bases. Trimming left V 3 bases short and J 0 bases short, with 8 bases between. CDR3 size: 14 residues. The CDR3 sequence: CASSLEGMNTEAFF. DNA for the CDR3: TGTGCCAGCAGTTTGGAGGGGATGAACACTGAAGCTTTCTTT.

This clonotype was counted many times. J is TRBJ1-1 and V is TRBV4-3, with D possibly matching TRBD1 (5 bases). V gave up 4 bases and J gave up 5 bases, with 14 bases separating them. The CDR3 length is 14 residues. Germline values: CDR1 LGHNA, CDR2 YSLEER. The CDR3 region is CASSPRSGQTEAFF. The DNA for the CDR3 is TGCGCCAGCAGCCCTCGGTCAGGACAAACTGAAGCTTTCTTT.

This clonotype was found a few times. The chain uses TRBV11-2 and TRBJ2-3; a weak D match, TRBD2 (5 bases). CDR1 is SGHAT and CDR2 is FQNNGV in the germline V gene. V was trimmed by 3 bases and J by 6 bases, leaving 10 bases between them. There are 13 residues in the CDR3. The CDR3 loop is CASSFRGRDTQYF. In DNA form, the CDR3 reads TGTGCCAGCAGCTTCCGGGGTCGGGATACGCAGTATTTT.

This clonotype was observed at least ten times. The CDR3 nucleotides are TGCAGTGCTAGGACTAGCGGAGGAAGGGAATCCTACAATGAGCAGTTCTTC. It encodes CSARTSGGRESYNEQFF. The genes are TRBV20-1 and TRBJ2-1, with TRBD2 matching 9 bases. Germline CDR1 and CDR2: DFQATT and SNEGSKA (reference sequence). V lost 3 bases, J lost 1 base, and 10 bases stayed unmatched. The CDR3 is made up of 17 amino acids.

The table lists this clonotype with many counts. The V gene is TRBV27, the J gene TRBJ1-6; possibly TRBD1 for D (6 bases). Germline V gene lookup returns CDR1 MNHEY and CDR2 SMNVEV (reference sequence). This CDR3 has 17 residues. The V gene lost 0 bases and the J gene lost 2 bases, with 11 bases spanning the gap. CDR3 loop: CASSLSGGATYNSPLHF. CDR3 bases: TGTGCCAGCAGTTTATCGGGGGGGGCCACCTATAATTCACCCCTCCACTTT.

This clonotype came up a few times. The gene calls are TRBV29-1 and TRBJ2-7; 9 nucleotides match TRBD1. Germline-derived CDR1 and CDR2 are SQVTM and ANQGSEA. This CDR3 has 13 amino acids. J lost 0 bases, V lost 5 bases, and 2 bases had no gene match. The CDR3 spells CSVLTGGSYEQYF. The CDR3 DNA sequence: TGCAGCGTTCTGACAGGGGGCTCCTACGAGCAGTACTTC.

This clonotype was recorded at least ten times. The V and J genes are TRBV20-1 and TRBJ2-1; TRBD1 matches at 12 bases. The germline V gene encodes CDR1 DFQATT and CDR2 SNEGSKA (reference sequence). The CDR3 is 16 amino acids. With 7 bases clipped from V and 4 bases from J, the junction kept 11 bases outside the gene matches. In DNA, the CDR3 is TGCAGTGTCCTGACCCCGGGACAGGGGGCTTACAATGAGCAGTTCTTC. It is translated as CSVLTPGQGAYNEQFF.

This clonotype was found many times. The chain uses TRBV20-1 and TRBJ1-5, with D perhaps matching TRBD1 (5 bases). Trimming took 6 bases from V and 3 from J, leaving 15 bases between them. There are 14 residues in the CDR3. Germline CDR1 reads DFQATT; CDR2 reads SNEGSKA (reference sequence). The chain's CDR3 is CSARRWDDNQPQHF. The CDR3, as DNA: TGCAGTGCAAGAAGGTGGGACGACAATCAGCCCCAGCATTTT.

This clonotype was found many times. The chain has TRBV5-1 and TRBJ2-1; 11 bases agree with TRBD2. Germline values: CDR1 SGHRS, CDR2 YFSETQ. The CDR3 has 18 residues. V shed 5 bases and J 2 bases; nucleotides not matched to a gene: 12. The CDR3 DNA sequence: TGCGCCAGCAGATCCCCCGGGACTAGCGGTGCCGCCTACAATGAGCAGTTCTTC. This sequence encodes CASRSPGTSGAAYNEQFF. The variable domain in full, completed from reference TRBV5-1 and TRBJ2-1, reads KAGVTQTPRYLIKTRGQQVTLSCSPISGHRSVSWYQQTPGQGLQFLFEYFSETQRNKGNFPGRFSGRQFSNSRSEMNVSTLELGDSALYLCASRSPGTSGAAYNEQFFGPGTRLTVL.

This clonotype has a count of ten or more. The gene calls are TRBV7-8 and TRBJ2-7, with 8 bases identical to TRBD1. V lost 5 bases and J lost 2; bases outside the gene matches: 11. Germline CDR1 reads SGHVS; CDR2 reads FQNEAQ. CDR3 size: 16 residues. The CDR3 nucleotides read TGTGCCAGCAGCCATAAACGGGACAGGCTTACCTACGAGCAGTACTTC. Its protein is CASSHKRDRLTYEQYF.

This clonotype was detected ten times or more. This chain links TRBV14 with TRBJ2-1; D could derive from TRBD1 or TRBD2 (6 bases each). CDR1 is SGHDN and CDR2 is FVKESK in the germline V gene. Trimming took 4 bases from V and 0 from J, leaving 10 bases between them. This CDR3 region has 15 residues. The DNA of the CDR3 is TGTGCCAGCAGCCGGAGGGGGAACTCCTACAATGAGCAGTTCTTC. Translating gives CASSRRGNSYNEQFF.

This clonotype appeared many times. This chain connects TRBV20-1 to TRBJ2-7; 7 nucleotides align to TRBD2. CDR3 length equals 14 residues. The V segment lost 4 bases and the J segment 2 bases; nucleotides outside the gene matches: 8. Germline CDR1 and CDR2: DFQATT and SNEGSKA (reference sequence). As DNA, the CDR3 is TGCAGTGCTAAGCTAGCGGAACCCACCTACGAGCAGTACTTC. This encodes CSAKLAEPTYEQYF.

This clonotype was seen at least ten times. In DNA, the CDR3 is TGTGCCAGCAGCTCTACGAGGACAGGGGTCCACAATGAGCAGTTCTTC. Its translation is CASSSTRTGVHNEQFF. The V and J genes are TRBV7-9 and TRBJ2-1; 9 nucleotides match TRBD1. Looked up from germline, CDR1 is SEHNR and CDR2 is FQNEAQ (reference sequence). Trimming at V came to 4 bases and at J to 5 bases, leaving 9 bases not matched to a gene. The CDR3 loop spans 16 amino acids.

In this sample, this clonotype turned up many times. The genes are TRBV12-3 or TRBV12-4 and TRBJ2-1; 9 bases map to TRBD2. The CDR3 is 16 amino acids. After removal of 5 bases from V and 5 bases from J, the junction contained 10 bases not matched to a gene. CDR3 DNA sequence: TGTGCCAGCAGTACAGCTAGCGGGGTTAGCCACAATGAGCAGTTCTTC. Translated: CASSTASGVSHNEQFF.

This clonotype was seen only a few times. The V and J genes are TRBV6-1 and TRBJ2-2; D remains ambiguous. Trimming took 7 bases from V and 3 from J, leaving 18 bases between them. The CDR3 runs 16 residues. Germline V CDR1 and CDR2: MNHNS, SASEGT. The CDR3: CASTARIGYDTGELFF. CDR3 sequence (DNA): TGTGCCAGCACGGCCAGGATCGGGTACGACACCGGGGAGCTGTTTTTT.

This clonotype was seen only a few times. The chain recombines TRBV12-3 or TRBV12-4 with TRBJ2-5, with 7 bases matching TRBD1. The CDR3 extends over 16 amino acids. V lost 6 bases to trimming and J lost 6 bases; unmatched junction nucleotides: 16. The CDR3 DNA is TGTGCCAGCAGCCCCCGACAGGGCCGACCGGAAAAGACCCAGTACTTC. It yields the protein CASSPRQGRPEKTQYF.

This clonotype has a count of ten or more. The gene calls are TRBV7-9 and TRBJ2-6; no clear D. This CDR3 comprises 16 residues. V dropped 6 bases and J dropped 0 bases, with 12 bases sitting between them. The germline CDR1 and CDR2 sequences are SEHNR and FQNEAQ (reference sequence). CDR3 in DNA: TGTGCCAGCAGTCCCGCTTCGATCTCTGGGGCCAACGTCCTGACTTTC. As protein: CASSPASISGANVLTF.

This sequence joins TRBV19 and TRBJ2-7, with D hard to call. This CDR3 has 16 residues. Deletions cut 8 bases from V and 3 bases from J, with 23 bases between. Germline CDR1 LNHDA, CDR2 SQIVND (reference sequence). CDR3 coding DNA: TGTGCCAGTGCTATAGACGACGAGGTTTCGGTCTACGAGCAGTACTTC. Encoded protein: CASAIDDEVSVYEQYF. Based on the CDR3 plus reference TRBV19 and TRBJ2-7, the full variable domain is DGGITQSPKYLFRKEGQNVTLSCEQNLNHDAMYWYRQDPGQGLRLIYYSQIVNDFQKGDIAEGYSVSREKKESFPLTVTSAQKNPTAFYLCASAIDDEVSVYEQYFGPGTRLTVT.

This clonotype was recorded at least ten times. V and J are TRBV20-1 and TRBJ2-1; D is perhaps TRBD1 or TRBD2 (5 bases each). V gave up 5 bases and J gave up 4 bases, with 15 bases separating them. Looked up from germline, CDR1 is DFQATT and CDR2 is SNEGSKA (reference sequence). CDR3 length: 14 amino acids. CDR3 protein: CSAQTGPTYNEQFF. CDR3 DNA sequence: TGCAGTGCTCAGACGGGACCAACTTACAATGAGCAGTTCTTC.

In this sample, this clonotype turned up many times. This chain connects TRBV6-5 to TRBJ2-5; 10 bases map to TRBD1. Germline CDR1 and CDR2: MNHEY and SVGAGI. The CDR3 covers 18 residues. The ends lost 0 bases at V and 2 bases at J; junction bases unmatched: 9. In DNA, the CDR3 is TGTGCCAGCAGTTACTCAAGCGGGGACAGGGGTCTACAAGAGACCCAGTACTTC. Amino acid sequence: CASSYSSGDRGLQETQYF.

This clonotype was counted ten times or more. The chain has TRBV29-1 and TRBJ1-4; D gene unclear. Trimming took off 6 bases at V and 7 bases at J, with 24 bases between the two ends. Germline CDR1 reads SQVTM; CDR2 reads ANQGSEA. CDR3 length equals 16 residues. The CDR3 sequence: CSVLKRLGKNGEKLFF. The CDR3 DNA reads TGCAGCGTGCTAAAGCGGTTGGGCAAAAACGGTGAAAAACTGTTTTTT. Based on the CDR3 plus reference TRBV29-1 and TRBJ1-4, the full variable domain is SAVISQKPSRDICQRGTSLTIQCQVDSQVTMMFWYRQQPGQSLTLIATANQGSEATYESGFVIDKFPISRPNLTFSTLTVSNMSPEDSSIYLCSVLKRLGKNGEKLFFGSGTQLSVL.

The table lists this clonotype with a few counts. The rearrangement links TRBV7-8 to TRBJ2-5, with 12 bases lining up with TRBD2. CDR1 SGHVS and CDR2 FQNEAQ come from the germline V gene. Unmatched junction bases numbered 7, after V lost 6 bases and J lost 5 bases. The CDR3 contains 15 residues. In nucleotides, the CDR3 is TGTGCCAGCAGTAATCTCCTAGCGGGGGGGGAGACCCAGTACTTC. Translated, it gives CASSNLLAGGETQYF. Supplemented by reference TRBV7-8 and TRBJ2-5, the full variable domain reads GAGVSQSPRYKVAKRGQDVALRCDPISGHVSLFWYQQALGQGPEFLTYFQNEAQLDKSGLPSDRFFAERPEGSVSTLKIQRTQQEDSAVYLCASSNLLAGGETQYFGPGTRLLVL.

This clonotype was recorded many times. The chain is built from TRBV6-1 and TRBJ1-2, with D tentatively TRBD1 (5 bases). The CDR3 has 12 amino acids. Between the trimmed V and J ends, which lost 8 bases and 4 bases, there was a span of 11 bases. Germline loops: CDR1 MNHNS, CDR2 SASEGT. This CDR3 reads CASSGTAYGYTF. CDR3 coding DNA: TGTGCCAGCTCCGGGACGGCCTATGGCTACACCTTC.